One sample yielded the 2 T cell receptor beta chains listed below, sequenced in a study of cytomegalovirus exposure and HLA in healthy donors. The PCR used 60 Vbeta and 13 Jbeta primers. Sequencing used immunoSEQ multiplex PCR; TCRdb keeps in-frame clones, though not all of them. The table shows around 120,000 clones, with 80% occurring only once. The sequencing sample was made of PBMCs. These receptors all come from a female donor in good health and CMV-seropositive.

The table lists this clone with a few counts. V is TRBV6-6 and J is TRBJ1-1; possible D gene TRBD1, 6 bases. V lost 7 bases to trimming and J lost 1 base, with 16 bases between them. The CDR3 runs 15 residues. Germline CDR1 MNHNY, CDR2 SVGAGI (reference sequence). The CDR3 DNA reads TGTGCCAGCACCGCAGGGGCTCTATCGAACACTGAAGCTTTCTTT. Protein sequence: CASTAGALSNTEAFF.

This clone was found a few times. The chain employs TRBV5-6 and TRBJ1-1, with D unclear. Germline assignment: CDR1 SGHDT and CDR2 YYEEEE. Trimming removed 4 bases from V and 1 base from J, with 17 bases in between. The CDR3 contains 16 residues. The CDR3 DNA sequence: TGTGCCAGCAGCCATGGAGGTTTTCGCCCGAACACTGAAGCTTTCTTT. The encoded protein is CASSHGGFRPNTEAFF. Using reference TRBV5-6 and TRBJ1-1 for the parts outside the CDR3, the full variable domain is DAGVTQSPTHLIKTRGQQVTLRCSPKSGHDTVSWYQQALGQGPQFIFQYYEEEERQRGNFPDRFSGHQFPNYSSELNVNALLLGDSALYLCASSHGGFRPNTEAFFGQGTRLTVV.